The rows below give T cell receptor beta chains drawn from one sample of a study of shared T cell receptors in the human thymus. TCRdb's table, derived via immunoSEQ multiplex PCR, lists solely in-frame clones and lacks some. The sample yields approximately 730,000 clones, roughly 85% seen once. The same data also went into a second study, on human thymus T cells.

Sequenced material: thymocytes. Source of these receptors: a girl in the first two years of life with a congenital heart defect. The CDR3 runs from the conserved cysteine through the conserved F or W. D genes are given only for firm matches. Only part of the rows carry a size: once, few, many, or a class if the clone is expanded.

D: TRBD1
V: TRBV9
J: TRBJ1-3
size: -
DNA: TGTGCCAGCAGCCCAGGGGGCGCCGGGGACACCATATATTTT
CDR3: CASSPGGAGDTIYF

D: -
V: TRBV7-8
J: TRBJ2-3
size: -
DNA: TGTGCCAGCAGCCTACTACCCACAGATACGCAGTATTTT
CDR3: CASSLLPTDTQYF

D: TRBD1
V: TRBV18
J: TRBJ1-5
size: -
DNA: TGTGCCAGCTCACCTACAGGGGGAGGGAATCAGCCCCAGCATTTT
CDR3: CASSPTGGGNQPQHF

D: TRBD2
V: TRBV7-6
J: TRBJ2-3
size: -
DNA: TGTGCCAGCAGCTTACTCCGGGGGGTCACAGATACGCAGTATTTT
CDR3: CASSLLRGVTDTQYF

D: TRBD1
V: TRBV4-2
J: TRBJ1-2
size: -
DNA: TGTGCCAGCAGCCTACAGGGGCGAACCTATGGCTACACCTTC
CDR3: CASSLQGRTYGYTF

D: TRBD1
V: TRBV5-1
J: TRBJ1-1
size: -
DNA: TGCGCCAGCAGCTTGGGGGACAGCATGAACACTGAAGCTTTCTTT
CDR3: CASSLGDSMNTEAFF

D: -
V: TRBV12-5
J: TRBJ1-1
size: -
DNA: TGTGCTAGTGGTTACCCGACAGGGAACACTGAAGCTTTCTTT
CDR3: CASGYPTGNTEAFF

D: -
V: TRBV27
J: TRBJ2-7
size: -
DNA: TGTGCCAGCAGTTGCCGGGGACATGCCCACTCCTACGAGCAGTACTTC
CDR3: CASSCRGHAHSYEQYF

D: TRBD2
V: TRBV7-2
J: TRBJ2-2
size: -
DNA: TGTGCCAGCAGCCCGCTAGCGGGGGGGCGGTACACCGGGGAGCTGTTTTTT
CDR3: CASSPLAGGRYTGELFF

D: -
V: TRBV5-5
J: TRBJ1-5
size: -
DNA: TGTGCCAGCAGCTTGGGGATGTGGGGAGGCAATCAGCCCCAGCATTTT
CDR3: CASSLGMWGGNQPQHF

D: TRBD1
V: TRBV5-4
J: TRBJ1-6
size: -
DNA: TGTGCCAGCAGCACGAGGGACAGGGGAGGGAATATAAGAGGTTCACCCCTCCACTTT
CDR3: CASSTRDRGGNIRGSPLHF

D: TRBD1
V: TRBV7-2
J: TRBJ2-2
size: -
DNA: TGTGCCAGCAGCTTATCCCCTCTTTTAACAGGGGTGCGGGAGCTGTTTTTT
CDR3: CASSLSPLLTGVRELFF

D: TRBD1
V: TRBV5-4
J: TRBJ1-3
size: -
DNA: TGTGCCAGCAGCTTGACGGGACAGTCAAGGGGAGACTCTGGAAACACCATATATTTT
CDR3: CASSLTGQSRGDSGNTIYF

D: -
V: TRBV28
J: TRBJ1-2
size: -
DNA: TGTGCCAGCAGGCGAGGTGGAGCTAACTATGGCTACACCTTC
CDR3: CASRRGGANYGYTF

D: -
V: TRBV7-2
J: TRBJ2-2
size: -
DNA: TGTGCCAGCAGCTCCCGATTGGGGCCGAACACCGGGGAGCTGTTTTTT
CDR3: CASSSRLGPNTGELFF

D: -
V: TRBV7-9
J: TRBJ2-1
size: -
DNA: TGTGCCAGCAGCTTAGCCCACACTATGCTAGCGTACAATGAGCAGTTCTTC
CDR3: CASSLAHTMLAYNEQFF

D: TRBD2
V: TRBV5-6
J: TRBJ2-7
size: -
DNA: TGTGCCAGCCGGACCACGACTAGCGGGGGGGCCTACGAGCAGTACTTC
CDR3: CASRTTTSGGAYEQYF

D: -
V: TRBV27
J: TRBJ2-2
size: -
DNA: TGTGCCAGCAGTTGTAGGGTGTCGGGGTCCACCGGGGAGCTGTTTTTT
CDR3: CASSCRVSGSTGELFF

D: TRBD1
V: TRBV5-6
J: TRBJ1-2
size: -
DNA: TGTGCCAGCAGCTTGGGGGACAGGGGCCCCATGGGCTACACCTTC
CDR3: CASSLGDRGPMGYTF

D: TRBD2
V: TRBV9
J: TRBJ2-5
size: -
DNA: TGTGCCAGCGCTTTTACTAGCGGGGGAAAAGAGACCCAGTACTTC
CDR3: CASAFTSGGKETQYF

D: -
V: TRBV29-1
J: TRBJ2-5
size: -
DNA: TGCAGCGTTGTAGGACCGGGGAGAGAGACCCAGTACTTC
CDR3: CSVVGPGRETQYF

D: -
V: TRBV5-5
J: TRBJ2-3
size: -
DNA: TGTGCCGCCTCGCCCGCTAGCGATCCCGGAGAGGGCACAGATACGCAGTATTTT
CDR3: CAASPASDPGEGTDTQYF

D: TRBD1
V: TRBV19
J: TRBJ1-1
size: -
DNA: TGTGCCAGTAGTATAACCGGGACAGGGGATGCTTTCTTT
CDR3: CASSITGTGDAFF

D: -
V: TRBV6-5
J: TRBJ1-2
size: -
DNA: TGTGCCAGCCTGAAGGGGTCGGTCCCGGGTAGCTACACCTTC
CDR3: CASLKGSVPGSYTF

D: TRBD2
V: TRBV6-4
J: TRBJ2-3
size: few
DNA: TGTGCCAGCAGTGAGAGGCTAGCGGGGGACTCAGATACGCAGTATTTT
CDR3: CASSERLAGDSDTQYF

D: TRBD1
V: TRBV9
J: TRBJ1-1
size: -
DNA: TGTGCCAGCAGCGTAGGGGACAGACAAAACACTGAAGCTTTCTTT
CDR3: CASSVGDRQNTEAFF

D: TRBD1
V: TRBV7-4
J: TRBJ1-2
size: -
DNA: TGTGCCAGCAGCTTATCCGGACAGGGTAATAACTATGGCTACACCTTC
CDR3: CASSLSGQGNNYGYTF

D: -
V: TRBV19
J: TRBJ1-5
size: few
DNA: TGTGCCAGTAGTATGGAGGCGCAGACATACAATCAGCCCCAGCATTTT
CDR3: CASSMEAQTYNQPQHF

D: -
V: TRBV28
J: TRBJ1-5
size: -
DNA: TGTGCCAGCAGGAAAGTCTCGGGCTGGAGAGGGCACAATCAGCCCCAGCATTTT
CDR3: CASRKVSGWRGHNQPQHF

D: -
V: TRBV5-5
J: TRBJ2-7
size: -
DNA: TGTGCCAGCAGCTTGGTGTGGGCCGGACAGAAGCACTACGAGCAGTACTTC
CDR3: CASSLVWAGQKHYEQYF

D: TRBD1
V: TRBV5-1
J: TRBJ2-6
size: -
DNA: TGCGCCAGCAGCTTGTACGGCCGGGACAGGGGCGTCTCTGGGGCCAACGTCCTGACTTTC
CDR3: CASSLYGRDRGVSGANVLTF

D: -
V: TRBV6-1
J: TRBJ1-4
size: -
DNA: TGTGCCAGTGAAGGGGCCGGGGAAAAACTGTTTTTT
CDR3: CASEGAGEKLFF

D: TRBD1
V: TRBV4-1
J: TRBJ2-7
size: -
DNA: TGCGCCAGCAGCCAAGGCCGAGCACAGACAGGGAAGTTGGAATTCGAGCAGTACTTC
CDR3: CASSQGRAQTGKLEFEQYF

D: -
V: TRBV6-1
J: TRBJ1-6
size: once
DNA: TGTGCCAGCAGGGTTACAGAGAATTCACCCCTCCACTTT
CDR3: CASRVTENSPLHF

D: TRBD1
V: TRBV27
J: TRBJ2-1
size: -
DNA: TGTGCCAGCAGTTCGGACAGGGAATCCTACAATGAGCAGTTCTTC
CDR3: CASSSDRESYNEQFF

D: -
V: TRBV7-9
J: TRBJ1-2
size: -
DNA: TGTGCCAGCAGCTTAAGGGCCGGACAGAAAGATGGCTACACCTTC
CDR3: CASSLRAGQKDGYTF

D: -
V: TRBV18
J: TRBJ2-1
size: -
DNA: TGTGCCAGCTCACCGCCCTCACACCCCGGGACAACTAGGGGAAATGAGCAGTTCTTC
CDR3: CASSPPSHPGTTRGNEQFF

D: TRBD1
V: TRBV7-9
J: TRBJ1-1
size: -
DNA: TGTGCCAGCAGCTTAGGGGACAGGGCTGCAAGTGAAGCTTTCTTT
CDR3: CASSLGDRAASEAFF

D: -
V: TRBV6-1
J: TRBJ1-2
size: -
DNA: TGTGCCAGCAGTGAACAAACGTCGGCAGCGACGAGCTATGGCTACACCTTC
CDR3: CASSEQTSAATSYGYTF

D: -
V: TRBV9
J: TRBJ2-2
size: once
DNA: TGTGCCAGCAGCGTACTCGAGGGCGCGAACACCGGGGAGCTGTTTTTT
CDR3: CASSVLEGANTGELFF

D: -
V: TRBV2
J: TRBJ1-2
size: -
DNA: TGTGCCAGCAGTACGGATACAGGGTTATGGAACTATGGCTACACCTTC
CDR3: CASSTDTGLWNYGYTF

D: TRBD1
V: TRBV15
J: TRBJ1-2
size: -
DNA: TGTGCCACCAGCCGAGACAGGGGGGATGGCTACACCTTC
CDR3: CATSRDRGDGYTF

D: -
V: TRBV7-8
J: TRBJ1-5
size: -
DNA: TGTGCCAGCAGCAAAAGCCGGGGGGGACAGCCCCAGCATTTT
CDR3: CASSKSRGGQPQHF

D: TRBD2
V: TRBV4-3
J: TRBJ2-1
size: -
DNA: TGCGCCAGCAGCCCTATACACCCCGACGGGGGGGACGAGCAGTTCTTC
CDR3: CASSPIHPDGGDEQFF

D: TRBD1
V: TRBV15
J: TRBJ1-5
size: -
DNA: TGTGCCACCAGCACCGGGACAGGGAGAAATCAGCCCCAGCATTTT
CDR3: CATSTGTGRNQPQHF

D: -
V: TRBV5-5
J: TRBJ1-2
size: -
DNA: TGTGCCAGCAGCTCACTTTTCCGCCTAGGCAGGGGAAAATATGGCTACACCTTC
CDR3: CASSSLFRLGRGKYGYTF

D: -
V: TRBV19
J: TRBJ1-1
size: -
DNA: TGTGCCAGTACCTCGACAGGACGTGTCGGTGAAGCTTTCTTT
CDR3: CASTSTGRVGEAFF

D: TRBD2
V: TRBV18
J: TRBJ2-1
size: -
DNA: TGTGCCAGCCCCCCACGGGGGGGACCCTACAATGAGCAGTTCTTC
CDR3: CASPPRGGPYNEQFF

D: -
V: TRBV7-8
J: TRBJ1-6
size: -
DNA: TGTGCCAGCAGCTCCACAGGGCCCGTAAGCGATTGGGATTCACCCCTCCACTTT
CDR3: CASSSTGPVSDWDSPLHF

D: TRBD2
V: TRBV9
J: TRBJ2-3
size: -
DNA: TGTGCCAGCAGCGAATCGGGACTAGCGGGGAACACAGATACGCAGTATTTT
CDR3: CASSESGLAGNTDTQYF

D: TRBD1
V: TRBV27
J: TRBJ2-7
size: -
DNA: TGTGCCAGCAGTCCACGACAGGGGAGCTCCTACGAGCAGTACTTC
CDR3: CASSPRQGSSYEQYF

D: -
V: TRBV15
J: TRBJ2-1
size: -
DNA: TGTGCCACCAGCAGGTCGAGGGGGGGCGGGGACAATGAGCAGTTCTTC
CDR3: CATSRSRGGGDNEQFF

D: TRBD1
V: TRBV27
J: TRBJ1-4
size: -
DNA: TGTGCCAGCAGTTTCGTCCGGGACAGGGGCGTAGGTGAAAAACTGTTTTTT
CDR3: CASSFVRDRGVGEKLFF